This T cell receptor beta chain was sequenced for a study of tumor and adjacent non-tumor tissue in lung cancer. Looking at the study overall: Patients were aged about 30 to 85, approximately 11 men and about five women, stage I to III.

Study results and caveats: Normal lung showed higher cumulative top 100 clone frequency than tumor. TCR diversity was significantly greater in tumor than normal lung tissue.

V lost 0 bases and J lost 8; bases outside the gene matches: 13. The CDR3 has 17 residues. From germline, CDR1 is SGHAT and CDR2 FQNNGV. Concerning this clonotype: Its antigen is not known.

The template was RNA from unsorted bulk tissue. This non-tumor lung sample came from over 3 cm beyond the tumor edge. A modified ARM-PCR protocol with three rounds of nested PCR amplified TCRbeta. In TCRdb, the multiplex PCR reads were re-called with MiXCR into one record per CDR3 protein. Among under 75,000 distinct CDR3 sequences listed, 65% to 75% were seen once. The sequencing input was distant non-tumor lung tissue. This receptor was taken from a woman aged 50 to 60 with non-small cell lung cancer. The chain couples TRBV11-2 to TRBJ2-3, with 8 bases aligning to TRBD2. CDR3 residues: CASSLEMRGETAGTQYF. The CDR3 DNA follows: TGTGCCAGCAGCTTAGAAATGCGGGGGGAGACGGCAGGTACGCAGTATTTT. Based on the CDR3 plus reference TRBV11-2 and TRBJ2-3, the full variable domain is EAGVAQSPRYKIIEKRQSVAFWCNPISGHATLYWYQQILGQGPKLLIQFQNNGVVDDSQLPKDRFSAERLKGVDSTLKIQPAKLEDSAVYLCASSLEMRGETAGTQYFGPGTRLTVL.